The clone carrying this T cell receptor beta chain appeared a few times. TCRdb's table, derived via immunoSEQ multiplex PCR, lists solely in-frame clones and lacks some. Here the sample spans 25,000 to 30,000 clones, roughly 79% being singletons. This sample is part of a study of blood T cell repertoires in COVID-19. The wider study: Both acute and convalescent COVID-19 samples were obtained from the United States, Italy and Spain.

This CDR3 region has 12 residues. Germline V CDR1 and CDR2: SNHLY, FYNNEI. The germline V and J ends were trimmed by 8 bases and 8 bases, with 13 bases remaining between them. The sample taken for sequencing was peripheral blood. The clonotype comes from a man aged 65 to 85 with acute or convalescent COVID-19. This chain connects TRBV2 to TRBJ2-1; D uncertain. The CDR3 is CASLRVPDEQFF. CDR3 DNA: TGTGCCAGCCTTCGGGTTCCGGATGAGCAGTTCTTC.